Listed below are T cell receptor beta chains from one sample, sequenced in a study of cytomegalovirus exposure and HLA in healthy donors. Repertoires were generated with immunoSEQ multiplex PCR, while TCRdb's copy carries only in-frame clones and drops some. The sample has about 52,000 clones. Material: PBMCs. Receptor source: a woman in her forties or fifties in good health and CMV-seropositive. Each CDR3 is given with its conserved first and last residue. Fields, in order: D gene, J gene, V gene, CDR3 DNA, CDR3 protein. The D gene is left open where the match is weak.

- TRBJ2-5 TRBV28 TGTGCCAGCAGTTCCCGTCTGTACCAAGAGACCCAGTACTTC CASSSRLYQETQYF
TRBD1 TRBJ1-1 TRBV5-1 TGCGCCAGCAGCTCAGGGGGCCAGAACACTGAAGCTTTCTTT CASSSGGQNTEAFF
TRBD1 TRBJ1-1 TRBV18 TGTGCCAGCTCACAACAAGAGGGGGCATTGGACACTGAAGCTTTCTTT CASSQQEGALDTEAFF
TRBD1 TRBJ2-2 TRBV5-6 TGTGCCAGCAGTCTCGGACAGGGGACCGCGAACACCGGGGAGCTGTTTTTT CASSLGQGTANTGELFF
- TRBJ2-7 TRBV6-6 TGTGCCAGCAGTTACTCGGCAGGGACTTCCTACGAGCAGTACTTC CASSYSAGTSYEQYF
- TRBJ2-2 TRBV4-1 TGCGCCAGCAGCCAAGTAGCCGCGCTAGCAGCCGGGGAGCTGTTTTTT CASSQVAALAAGELFF
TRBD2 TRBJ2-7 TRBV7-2 TGTGCCAGCAGCTTAGGAATCGGGGGGGGTGCCTACGAGCAGTACTTC CASSLGIGGGAYEQYF
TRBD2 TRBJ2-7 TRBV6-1 TGTGCCAGCAGGTTGACTAGCGGGACCACCTACGAGCAGTACTTC CASRLTSGTTYEQYF
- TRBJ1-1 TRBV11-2 TGTGCCAGCAGCTTAGGACTGGACACTGAAGCTTTCTTT CASSLGLDTEAFF
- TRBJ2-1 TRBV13 TGTGCCAGCAGCCCCGGGACCTACAATGAGCAGTTCTTC CASSPGTYNEQFF
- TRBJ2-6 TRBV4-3 TGCGTCCCCAGCCAAGAAACAACGTCCCACTCTGGGGCCAACGTCCTGACTTTC CVPSQETTSHSGANVLTF
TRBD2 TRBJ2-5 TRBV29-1 TGCAGCGCACATCGGGGACTAGCGGGGGGACAAGAGACCCAGTACTTC CSAHRGLAGGQETQYF
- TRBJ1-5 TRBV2 TGTGCCAGCAGTGAAGCCGTGACTGCCATCGGGCCCCAGCATTTT CASSEAVTAIGPQHF
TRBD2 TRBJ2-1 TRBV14 TGTGCCAGCAGCAGACTAGCGGGAGGGAGGAACAATGAGCAGTTCTTC CASSRLAGGRNNEQFF
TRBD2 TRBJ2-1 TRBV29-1 TGCAGCGTGTATCCGGGACTAGCGGACTACAATGAGCAGTTCTTC CSVYPGLADYNEQFF
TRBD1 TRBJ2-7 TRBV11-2 TGTGCCAGCAGTTATTGGGGTTACCTGGGACAGCCCTACGAGCAGTACTTC CASSYWGYLGQPYEQYF
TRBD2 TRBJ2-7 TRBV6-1 TGTGCTAGTGGACTAGACGAGTACTTC CASGLDEYF
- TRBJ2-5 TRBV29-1 TGCAGTTGTGCGGCAGGGTGGGGTGCGGCCCAGTACTTC CSCAAGWGAAQYF
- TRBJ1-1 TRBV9 TGTGCCAGCAGCGCCCGGCCGGGGGGACCGAACACTGAAGCTTTCTTT CASSARPGGPNTEAFF
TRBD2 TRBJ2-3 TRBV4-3 TGCGCCAGCAGCCAAGTTGGACTAGCGGGGCCAGATACGCAGTATTTT CASSQVGLAGPDTQYF
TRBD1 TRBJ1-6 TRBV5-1 TGCGCCAGCAGCTCGGGACAGGGGGTAAGGTCACCCCTCCACTTT CASSSGQGVRSPLHF
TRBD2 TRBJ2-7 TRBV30 TGTGCCTGGAGTGTAGGCGGGACTAGTAGCGAGCAGTACTTC CAWSVGGTSSEQYF
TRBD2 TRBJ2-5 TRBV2 TGTGCCAGCAGTGTAGTTCCTAGCGGGAGACTGGAGACCCAGTACTTC CASSVVPSGRLETQYF
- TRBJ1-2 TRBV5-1 TGCGCCAGCAGCCCTGGGGCCAAGGCAGGGGTTCCTAACTATGGCTACACCTTC CASSPGAKAGVPNYGYTF
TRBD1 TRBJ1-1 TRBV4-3 TGCGCCAGCAGCCGAAATACAGGGGGGAACACTGAAGCTTTCTTT CASSRNTGGNTEAFF
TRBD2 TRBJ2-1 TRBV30 TGTGCCTGGACTATTGGGACTAGCGGCTCCGACAATGAGCAGTTCTTC CAWTIGTSGSDNEQFF
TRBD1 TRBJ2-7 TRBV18 TGTGCCAGCTCACCGCAAGGACAGGGGGCCGATTACGAGCAGTACTTC CASSPQGQGADYEQYF
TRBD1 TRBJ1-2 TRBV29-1 TGCAGCGTCGGGACAGCTTATAACTATGGCTACACCTTC CSVGTAYNYGYTF
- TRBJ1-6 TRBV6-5 TGTGCCAGCAAACGGGCCGCGGGTTCACCCCTCCACTTT CASKRAAGSPLHF
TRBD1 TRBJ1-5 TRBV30 TGTGCCTGGAGCTTTAGAACAGGGGGAAGCAATCAGCCCCAGCATTTT CAWSFRTGGSNQPQHF
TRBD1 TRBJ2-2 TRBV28 TGTGCCAGCAGTTCCACAGGGGGGTTGACCGGGGAGCTGTTTTTT CASSSTGGLTGELFF
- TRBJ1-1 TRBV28 TGTGCCAGCAGTTCCGCTCAGCCGGACAGCAAAAAGGGTTTCTTT CASSSAQPDSKKGFF
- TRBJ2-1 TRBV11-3 TGTGCCAGCAGCTTAGGTCACTACAAGAATGAGCAGTTCTTC CASSLGHYKNEQFF
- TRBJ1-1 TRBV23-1 TGCGCCAGCAGTCAATCGAAGGGGAGGACTGAAGCTTTCTTT CASSQSKGRTEAFF
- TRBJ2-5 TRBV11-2 TGTGCCAGCAGCCCCCATCTAGTGGGCCAAGAGACCCAGTACTTC CASSPHLVGQETQYF
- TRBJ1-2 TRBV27 TGTGCCAGCAGTTTATCAGCGGGGGGGTTGGTTGGCTACACCTTC CASSLSAGGLVGYTF
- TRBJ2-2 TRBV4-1 TGCGCCAGCAGCCAAAGAGCCGACACCGCGAACACCGGGGAGCTGTTTTTT CASSQRADTANTGELFF
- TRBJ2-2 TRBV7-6 TGTGCCAGCAGCCCCCGGGAGACGGTAACCGGGGAGCTGTTTTTT CASSPRETVTGELFF
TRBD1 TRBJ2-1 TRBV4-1 TGCGCCAGCAGCCAAGGTCGAGGACAGGTGGGGGTTGAGCAGTTCTTC CASSQGRGQVGVEQFF
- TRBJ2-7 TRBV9 TGTGCCAGCAGCGTCGAACTATACGGAACCTACGAGCAGTACTTC CASSVELYGTYEQYF
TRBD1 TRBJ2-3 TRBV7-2 TGTGCCAGCAGCTTCGACAGGGGGCCCGGGGGGGATACGCAGTATTTT CASSFDRGPGGDTQYF
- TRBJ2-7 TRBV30 TGTGCCTGGAGTGTGGGGGCAGGCCGCTCCTACGAGCAGTACTTC CAWSVGAGRSYEQYF
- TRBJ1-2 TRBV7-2 TGTGCCAGCAGCTTAGGCAGGATCGGCTACACCTTC CASSLGRIGYTF
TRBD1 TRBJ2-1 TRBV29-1 TGCAGCGTTGAACCCCGCGGGACAGGGAGGAGGTATGAGCAGTTCTTC CSVEPRGTGRRYEQFF
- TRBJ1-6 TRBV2 TGTGCCAGCAGTGGACGTACCGGGACTTTCGATAATTCACCCCTCCACTTT CASSGRTGTFDNSPLHF